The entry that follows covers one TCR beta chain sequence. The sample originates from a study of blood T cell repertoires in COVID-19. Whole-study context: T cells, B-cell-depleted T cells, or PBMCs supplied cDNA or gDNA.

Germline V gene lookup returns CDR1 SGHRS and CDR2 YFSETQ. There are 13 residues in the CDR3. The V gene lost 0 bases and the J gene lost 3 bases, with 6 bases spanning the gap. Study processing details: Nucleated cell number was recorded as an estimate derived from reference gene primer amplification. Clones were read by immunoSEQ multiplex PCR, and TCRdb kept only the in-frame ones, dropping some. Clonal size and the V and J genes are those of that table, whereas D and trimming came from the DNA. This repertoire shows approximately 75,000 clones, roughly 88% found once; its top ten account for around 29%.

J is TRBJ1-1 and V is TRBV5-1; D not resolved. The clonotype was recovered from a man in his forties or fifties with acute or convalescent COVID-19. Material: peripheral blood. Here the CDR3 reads CASSLVRDTEAFF. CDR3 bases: TGCGCCAGCAGCTTGGTGCGAGACACTGAAGCTTTCTTT. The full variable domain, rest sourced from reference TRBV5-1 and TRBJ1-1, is KAGVTQTPRYLIKTRGQQVTLSCSPISGHRSVSWYQQTPGQGLQFLFEYFSETQRNKGNFPGRFSGRQFSNSRSEMNVSTLELGDSALYLCASSLVRDTEAFFGQGTRLTVV.